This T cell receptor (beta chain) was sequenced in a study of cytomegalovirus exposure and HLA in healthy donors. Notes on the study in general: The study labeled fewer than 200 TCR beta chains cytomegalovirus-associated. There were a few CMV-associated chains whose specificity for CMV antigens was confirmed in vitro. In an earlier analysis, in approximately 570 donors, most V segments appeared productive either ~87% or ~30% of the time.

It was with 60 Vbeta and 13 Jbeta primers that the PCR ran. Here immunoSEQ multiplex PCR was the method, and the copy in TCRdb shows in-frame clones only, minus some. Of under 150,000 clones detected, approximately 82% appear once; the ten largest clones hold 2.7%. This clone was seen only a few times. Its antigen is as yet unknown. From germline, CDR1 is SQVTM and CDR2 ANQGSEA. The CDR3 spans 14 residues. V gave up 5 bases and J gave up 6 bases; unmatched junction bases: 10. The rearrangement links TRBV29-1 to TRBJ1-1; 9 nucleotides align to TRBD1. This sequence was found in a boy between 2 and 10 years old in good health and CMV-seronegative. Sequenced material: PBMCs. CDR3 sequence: CSVQQGTGRAEAFF. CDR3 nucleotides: TGCAGCGTTCAGCAAGGGACAGGGAGGGCTGAAGCTTTCTTT. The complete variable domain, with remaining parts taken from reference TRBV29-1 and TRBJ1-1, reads SAVISQKPSRDICQRGTSLTIQCQVDSQVTMMFWYRQQPGQSLTLIATANQGSEATYESGFVIDKFPISRPNLTFSTLTVSNMSPEDSSIYLCSVQQGTGRAEAFFGQGTRLTVV.